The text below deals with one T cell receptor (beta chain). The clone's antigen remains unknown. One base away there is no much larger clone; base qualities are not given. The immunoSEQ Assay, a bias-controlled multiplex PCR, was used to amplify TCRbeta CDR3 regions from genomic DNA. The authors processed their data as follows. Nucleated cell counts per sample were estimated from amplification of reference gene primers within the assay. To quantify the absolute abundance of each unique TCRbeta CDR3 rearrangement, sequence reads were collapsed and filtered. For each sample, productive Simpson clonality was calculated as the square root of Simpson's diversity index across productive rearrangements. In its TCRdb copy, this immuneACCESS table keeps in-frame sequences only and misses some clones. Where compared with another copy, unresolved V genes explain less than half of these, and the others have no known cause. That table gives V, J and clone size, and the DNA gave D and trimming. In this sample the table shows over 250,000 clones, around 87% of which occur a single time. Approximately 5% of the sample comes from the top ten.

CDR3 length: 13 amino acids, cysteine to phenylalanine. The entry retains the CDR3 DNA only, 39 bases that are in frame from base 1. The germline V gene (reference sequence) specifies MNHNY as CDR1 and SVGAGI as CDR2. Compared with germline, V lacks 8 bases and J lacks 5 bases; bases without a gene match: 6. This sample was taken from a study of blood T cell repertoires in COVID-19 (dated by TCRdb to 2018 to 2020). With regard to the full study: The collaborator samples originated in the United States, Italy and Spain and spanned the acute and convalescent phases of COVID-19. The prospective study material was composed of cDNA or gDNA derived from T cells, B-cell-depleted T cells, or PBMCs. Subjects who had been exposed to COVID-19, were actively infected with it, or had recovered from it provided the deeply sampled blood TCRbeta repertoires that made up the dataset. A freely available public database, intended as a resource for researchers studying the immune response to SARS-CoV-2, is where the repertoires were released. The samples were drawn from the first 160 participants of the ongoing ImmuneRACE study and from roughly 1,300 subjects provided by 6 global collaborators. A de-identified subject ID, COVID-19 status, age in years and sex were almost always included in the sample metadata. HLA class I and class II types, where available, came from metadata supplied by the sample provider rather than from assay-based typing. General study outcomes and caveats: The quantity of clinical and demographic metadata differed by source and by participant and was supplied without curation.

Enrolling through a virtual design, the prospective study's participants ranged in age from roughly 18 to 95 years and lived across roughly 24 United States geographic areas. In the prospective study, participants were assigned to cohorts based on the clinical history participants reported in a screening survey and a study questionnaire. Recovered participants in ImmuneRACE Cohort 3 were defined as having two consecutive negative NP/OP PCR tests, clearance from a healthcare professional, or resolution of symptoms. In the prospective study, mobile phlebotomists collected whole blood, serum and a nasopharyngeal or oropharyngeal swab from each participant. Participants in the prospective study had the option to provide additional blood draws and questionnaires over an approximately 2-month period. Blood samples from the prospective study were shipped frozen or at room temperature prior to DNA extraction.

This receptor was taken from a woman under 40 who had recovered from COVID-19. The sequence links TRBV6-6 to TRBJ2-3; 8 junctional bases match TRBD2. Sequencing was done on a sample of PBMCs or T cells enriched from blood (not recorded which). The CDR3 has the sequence CASRDRGGDTQYF. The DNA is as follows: TGTGCCAGCCGAGATCGGGGGGGAGATACGCAGTATTTT.